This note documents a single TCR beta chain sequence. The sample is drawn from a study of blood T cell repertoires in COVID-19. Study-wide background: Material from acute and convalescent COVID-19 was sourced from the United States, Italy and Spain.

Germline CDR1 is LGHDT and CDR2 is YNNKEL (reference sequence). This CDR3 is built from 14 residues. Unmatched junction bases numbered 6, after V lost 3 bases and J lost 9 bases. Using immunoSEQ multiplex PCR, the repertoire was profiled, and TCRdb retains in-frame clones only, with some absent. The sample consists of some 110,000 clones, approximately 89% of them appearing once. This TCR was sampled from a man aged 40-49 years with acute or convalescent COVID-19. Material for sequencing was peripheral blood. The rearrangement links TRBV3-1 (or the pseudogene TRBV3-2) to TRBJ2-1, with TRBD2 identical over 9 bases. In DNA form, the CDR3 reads TGTGCCAGCAGCCAGGGGACTAGCCGGAGTGAGCAGTTCTTC. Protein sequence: CASSQGTSRSEQFF.